The rows below give T cell receptor beta chains drawn from one sample of a study of blood T cells in healthy people across ages. MiXCR, run by TCRdb on the 5' RACE reads, gives a single entry per CDR3 protein. The data hold 1.4 million or so distinct CDR3 sequences, with approximately 43% observed a single time. Material: blood. The receptors stem from a woman under 30 in good health. Each CDR3 is given with its conserved first and last residue. Part of the rows lack a size; the others show once, few, many or a class for expanded clones.

abundance,v_gene,CDR3aa
NA,TRBV6-2/TRBV6-3,CASSFRLAGLGSDTQYF
NA,TRBV6-4,CASSLTSGGARNEQYF
few,TRBV7-8,CASSSVWGVSGEQFF
NA,TRBV6-1,CASSEWDRGFSNQPQHF
few,TRBV12-3/TRBV12-4,CASSFGDGMGNYGYTF
few,TRBV7-9,CASSAATVMNTEAFF
NA,TRBV29-1,CSVPGGETQYF
NA,TRBV29-1,CSVEGTSGSFYEQYF
few,TRBV20-1,CSALRQGGEEAFF
many,TRBV3-1,CASSQEGLQCEQFF
few,TRBV12-3/TRBV12-4,CARSLRPANGRKYEQYF
NA,TRBV4-3,CARSQDPMTSGLFSYNEQFF
few,TRBV20-1,CSAPTSWSTGANVLTF
NA,TRBV20-1,CSARVSGRALLNNEQFF
NA,TRBV27,CASSLLASGGRNEQFF
NA,TRBV5-1,CASSLFDSQETQYF
NA,TRBV20-1,CSARAYSGTSGGSPYEQYF
NA,TRBV20-1,CSASGDTNEQFF
NA,TRBV6-2/TRBV6-3,CASSYRTSGNLYEQYF
NA,TRBV27,CASSPITGGSSPQPQHF
few,TRBV3-1,CASSQAGTSAHNEQFF
NA,TRBV4-3,CASSRGTHEDYGYTF
NA,TRBV7-9,CASSLGGGARNEQFF
NA,TRBV3-1,CASSKSGITYNEQFF
NA,TRBV7-2,CASSCTSGISNEQFF
few,TRBV7-9,CASSFLTGRNTEAFF
NA,TRBV4-3,CASSQDLGTGGYYEQYF
NA,TRBV20-1,CSARPRTGAGEKLFF
NA,TRBV15,CATSRGADYEQYF
few,TRBV9,CASSGGGTEDQPQHF
few,TRBV7-2,CASSLGFLGGDTQYF
once,TRBV20-1,CSGIRGDLPEQYF
few,TRBV11-2,CASRPLAGGYTQYF
NA,TRBV20-1,CSAIGAGLAGERRYNEQFF
once,TRBV5-1,CASRVGGAYNEQFF
NA,TRBV4-1,CASRRGTTNTGELFF
few,TRBV12-3/TRBV12-4,CASSFVTVEYNEQYF
NA,TRBV4-1,CASSPPVGGYNEQYF
NA,TRBV7-2,CASSLTGPTNEKLFF
NA,TRBV20-1,CSARVSGDTDTQYF
NA,TRBV6-2/TRBV6-3,CASSYERRGEKLFF
few,TRBV12-3/TRBV12-4,CASSGSGNTIYF
NA,TRBV5-1,CASSFRSSVRTVADTQYF
NA,TRBV6-5,CASSFTGGQETQYF
NA,TRBV7-8,CASSLFGGEQYF
few,TRBV4-1,CASSHYVGPYEQYF
few,TRBV7-9,CASSLAGTSGLSYEQYF
few,TRBV7-2,CASSQTGRTQETQYF
NA,TRBV7-9,CASSLDSTGGDLNEKLFF
NA,TRBV14,CASSQSSSWLNHEQFF
NA,TRBV12-3/TRBV12-4,CASSFGGRVSYEQYF
NA,TRBV25-1,CASSELGVLTEAFF
few,TRBV29-1,CSLGVWNEQYF